What follows are 26 T cell receptor beta chains derived from one specimen sequenced in a study of T cell repertoires in cytomegalovirus infection. TCRdb itself ran the reads through MiXCR, one entry per CDR3 protein. The sample has approximately 600,000 distinct CDR3 sequences, just under 40% seen once. Their cognate antigens are unknown. The starting material was cultured PBMCs, obtained from culture after CMV antigen stimulation. These receptors were obtained from a human donor in good health (CMV status not recorded). Some clones in this sample may be carry-over from other donors' samples.

This chain uses TRBV7-6 with TRBJ2-3; D unclear. This CDR3 has 13 residues. The ends were cut back, 4 bases at V and 4 bases at J, with 9 bases in the middle. Germline V lookup: CDR1 SGHVS, CDR2 FNYEAQ. CDR3 sequence (DNA): TGTGCCAGCAGCTATATCGGCCCAGATACGCAGTATTTT. Translated, it gives CASSYIGPDTQYF.

The chain employs TRBV7-8 and TRBJ2-7; D may be TRBD2 (6 bases). V gave up 5 bases and J gave up 5 bases, with 19 bases separating them. CDR3 length equals 15 residues. CDR1 SGHVS and CDR2 FQNEAQ come from the germline V gene. The CDR3 DNA is TGTGCCAGCAGCCTGAGACTAGATGGTACCCACGAGCAGTACTTC. Its translation: CASSLRLDGTHEQYF.

In DNA form, the CDR3 reads TGTGCCAGCAGTCGCCAGAGCGGGAGGGTAACAGATACGCAGTATTTT. As protein: CASSRQSGRVTDTQYF. V gene TRBV12-3 or TRBV12-4 combines with J gene TRBJ2-3; 10 bases map to TRBD2. J was trimmed by 3 bases and V by 5 bases; bases with no gene match: 8. The CDR3 has 16 residues.

V and J are TRBV12-3 or TRBV12-4 and TRBJ1-2; TRBD1 aligns across 9 bases. CDR3 size: 14 residues. The V and J ends lost 6 bases and 4 bases, in that order; junction bases with no gene match: 6. The CDR3 DNA sequence: TGTGCCAGCAGCGAGACAGGGGGTATCTATGGCTACACCTTC. As protein: CASSETGGIYGYTF.

The chain carries TRBV5-4 and TRBJ2-4; 9 nucleotides agree with TRBD1. Germline V CDR1 and CDR2: SGHNT, YYREEE (reference sequence). J gave up 6 bases and V 3 bases, and 4 bases lay outside the gene matches. The CDR3 is made up of 14 amino acids. CDR3 bases: TGTGCCAGCAGCTCCCCGGGACAGGGAAACATTCAGTACTTC. The encoded protein is CASSSPGQGNIQYF.

The chain joins TRBV4-3 to TRBJ2-5; 8 nucleotides agree with TRBD1. The CDR3 is made up of 15 amino acids. Unmatched junction bases numbered 6, after V lost 2 bases and J lost 4 bases. Germline V CDR1 and CDR2: LGHNA, YSLEER. The CDR3 DNA is TGCGCCAGCAGCCAAACAGGGGGTGCGATAGAGACCCAGTACTTC. It is translated as CASSQTGGAIETQYF.

This clonotype appeared a few times. The chain combines TRBV7-8 with TRBJ2-1, with 7 bases identical to TRBD2. CDR3 length: 15 residues. Trimming at V came to 2 bases and at J to 2 bases, leaving 3 bases not matched to a gene. The germline CDR1 and CDR2 sequences are SGHVS and FQNEAQ. In nucleotides, the CDR3 is TGTGCCAGCAGCTTACTAGCGGCTGCCTACAATGAGCAGTTCTTC. Amino acid sequence: CASSLLAAAYNEQFF.

The CDR3 region is CASSPPESAEAFF. CDR3 coding DNA: TGTGCCAGCAGCCCTCCAGAGAGCGCTGAAGCTTTCTTT. This chain links TRBV6-5 with TRBJ1-1; D gene ambiguous. CDR3 length equals 13 residues. The V gene lost 6 bases and the J gene lost 6 bases, with 14 bases spanning the gap. The germline CDR1 and CDR2 sequences are MNHEY and SVGAGI.

This clonotype appeared a few times. The chain joins TRBV20-1 to TRBJ2-7; TRBD2 agrees at 9 bases. Losses at the gene ends were 3 bases for V and 6 bases for J; bases not matched to a gene: 9. The CDR3 contains 14 residues. Per the germline V gene, CDR1 is DFQATT and CDR2 is SNEGSKA (reference sequence). Written as DNA, the CDR3 is TGCAGTGCTAGGGTAGCGGGAGCTTTACTCGAGCAGTACTTC. Amino acids: CSARVAGALLEQYF.

This rearrangement joins TRBV11-3 to TRBJ2-1; D may match TRBD1 or TRBD2 (6 bases each). This CDR3 comprises 14 residues. The germline V gene has CDR1 SGHNT and CDR2 YENEEA. The germline V and J ends were trimmed by 1 base and 6 bases, with 10 bases remaining between them. The DNA of the CDR3 is TGTGCCAGCAGCTTAGGGGGGGCGGTCAATGAGCAGTTCTTC. It codes for CASSLGGAVNEQFF. Full variable domain (remainder filled in from reference TRBV11-3 and TRBJ2-1): EAGVVQSPRYKIIEKKQPVAFWCNPISGHNTLYWYLQNLGQGPELLIRYENEEAVDDSQLPKDRFSAERLKGVDSTLKIQPAELGDSAVYLCASSLGGAVNEQFFGPGTRLTVL.

This clonotype has more than one count but fewer than ten. V is TRBV6-1 and J is TRBJ2-1, with 8 nucleotides matching TRBD1. The CDR3 runs 15 residues. Germline CDR1 and CDR2: MNHNS and SASEGT. With V trimmed by 1 base and J by 8 bases, 7 bases remained unmatched. CDR3: CASSEGRGRLDEQFF. Here the CDR3 DNA reads TGTGCCAGCAGTGAAGGCAGGGGGCGTTTGGATGAGCAGTTCTTC.

This clonotype has only a few counts. The chain carries TRBV19 and TRBJ2-2; D is unresolved. Per the germline V gene, CDR1 is LNHDA and CDR2 is SQIVND (reference sequence). CDR3 length: 15 residues. Trimming removed 3 bases from V and 0 bases from J, with 8 bases in between. Here the CDR3 reads CASSIGITNTGELFF. The DNA of the CDR3 is TGTGCCAGTAGTATTGGCATCACGAACACCGGGGAGCTGTTTTTT.

The table lists this clonotype with a few counts. This chain joins TRBV7-2 and TRBJ2-7; D uncertain. V was pared by 1 base and J by 3 bases, with 10 bases between. The CDR3 is 14 amino acids. Germline lookup yields CDR1 SGHTA and CDR2 FQGNSA. The CDR3 sequence: CASSLDPFLYEQYF. DNA for the CDR3: TGTGCCAGCAGCTTAGACCCCTTCCTCTACGAGCAGTACTTC.

J is TRBJ2-5 and V is TRBV12-3 or TRBV12-4, with D possibly TRBD1 on 6 matching bases. V lost 1 base and J 3 bases, leaving 12 bases between the germline ends. The CDR3 is 15 residues long. CDR3 in amino acids: CASSLVATGKETQYF. CDR3 DNA sequence: TGTGCCAGCAGTTTAGTGGCCACAGGGAAAGAGACCCAGTACTTC.

J is TRBJ2-1 and V is TRBV20-1; D unclear. The CDR3 totals 16 residues. Germline lookup yields CDR1 DFQATT and CDR2 SNEGSKA (reference sequence). V was cut by 4 bases and J by 2 bases, with 18 bases left in between. This CDR3 reads CSAKGRLVIPYNEQFF. CDR3 nucleotide sequence: TGCAGTGCTAAGGGCAGACTTGTAATACCCTACAATGAGCAGTTCTTC.

The V call is TRBV28, the J call TRBJ1-5; 7 bases are a match to TRBD1. J lost 2 bases, V lost 6 bases, and 7 bases had no gene match. CDR1 and CDR2 from the germline V gene are MDHEN and SYDVKM. This CDR3 has 15 residues. The CDR3 region is CASREQGRGNQPQHF. CDR3 nucleotides: TGTGCCAGCAGAGAACAGGGGAGAGGCAATCAGCCCCAGCATTTT.

CDR3 DNA: TGTGCCAGTAGTATGGGGGGACTAAGCTACGAGCAGTACTTC. Residues: CASSMGGLSYEQYF. V and J are TRBV19 and TRBJ2-7; the match to TRBD2 covers 7 bases. The CDR3 sequence is 14 residues long. Germline assignment: CDR1 LNHDA and CDR2 SQIVND (reference sequence). Losses at the gene ends were 3 bases for V and 3 bases for J; bases not matched to a gene: 5.

This clonotype was counted many times. The V and J genes are TRBV7-2 and TRBJ2-7, with D perhaps assigned TRBD1 or TRBD2 (5 bases each). This CDR3 is built from 13 residues. The V and J ends lost 6 bases and 2 bases respectively, with 11 bases between them. The germline CDR1 and CDR2 sequences are SGHTA and FQGNSA. In DNA, the CDR3 is TGTGCCAGCAGTCGGGGACCCACCTACGAGCAGTACTTC. Translating gives CASSRGPTYEQYF.

This chain joins TRBV5-4 and TRBJ2-1; no definite D call. CDR3 length: 15 amino acids. In germline, CDR1 is SGHNT, CDR2 YYREEE (reference sequence). V was trimmed by 2 bases and J by 2 bases, leaving 11 bases between them. CDR3 coding DNA: TGTGCCAGCAGCTTACAGATGGTGACCTACAATGAGCAGTTCTTC. It encodes CASSLQMVTYNEQFF.

The CDR3 bases are TGCGCCAGCAGCCAAGATCGGTTAGCCATGAACACTGAAGCTTTCTTT. Translation: CASSQDRLAMNTEAFF. The chain combines TRBV4-1 with TRBJ1-1; no clear D. This CDR3 is 16 amino acids long. Germline V gene lookup returns CDR1 MGHRA and CDR2 YSYEKL. The ends were cut back, 0 bases at V and 0 bases at J, with 11 bases in the middle.

This clonotype was picked up a small number of times. The J gene is TRBJ2-1, the V gene TRBV18; TRBD1 matches at 8 bases. CDR3 length equals 14 residues. Per germline, CDR1 KGHSH and CDR2 LQKENI. J lost 6 bases, V lost 1 base, and 2 bases had no gene match. The CDR3 protein is CASSPRQGSNEQFF. In nucleotides, the CDR3 is TGTGCCAGCTCACCACGACAGGGGAGCAATGAGCAGTTCTTC.

This clonotype was recorded at least ten times. The CDR3 DNA sequence: TGTGCCAGCAGTTTCAGGGGTTTGTACGAGCAGTACTTC. It encodes CASSFRGLYEQYF. This chain links TRBV12-3 or TRBV12-4 with TRBJ2-7; D possibly corresponds to TRBD1 (6 bases). With 3 bases removed from V and 4 bases from J, the gap between germline ends came to 10 bases. This CDR3 is built from 13 residues.

The chain employs TRBV7-9 and TRBJ2-5, with D tentatively TRBD1 or TRBD2 (5 bases each). The V end lost 4 bases, the J end lost 1 base, and 10 bases lay between the germline ends. The CDR3 contains 14 residues. In germline, CDR1 is SEHNR, CDR2 FQNEAQ (reference sequence). The CDR3 loop reads CASSSGRPQETQYF. The CDR3 DNA sequence: TGTGCCAGCAGCTCGGGACGACCCCAAGAGACCCAGTACTTC.

The V call is TRBV4-1, the J call TRBJ1-6, with 11 nucleotides matching TRBD1. V was clipped by 4 bases and J by 9 bases; unmatched bases: 2. This CDR3 is built from 14 residues. Germline loops: CDR1 MGHRA, CDR2 YSYEKL. Here the CDR3 reads CASSPGQGASPLHF. DNA of the CDR3: TGCGCCAGCAGCCCAGGACAGGGGGCTTCACCCCTCCACTTT.

This clonotype has ten or more counts. The chain combines TRBV7-2 with TRBJ1-3; D is ambiguous. V was pared by 2 bases and J by 4 bases, with 3 bases between. The germline gives CDR1 SGHTA, CDR2 FQGNSA. The CDR3 consists of 12 residues. The CDR3 loop is CASSLSGNTIYF. In nucleotides, the CDR3 is TGTGCCAGCAGCTTATCGGGAAACACCATATATTTT.

The chain carries TRBV6-5 and TRBJ2-1; 10 bases line up with TRBD2. After removal of 0 bases from V and 0 bases from J, the junction contained 8 bases not matched to a gene. This CDR3 comprises 19 residues. Germline loops: CDR1 MNHEY, CDR2 SVGAGI. The CDR3 DNA follows: TGTGCCAGCAGTTACTCCGAACTAGCGGGACCAAGCTCCTACAATGAGCAGTTCTTC. Residues: CASSYSELAGPSSYNEQFF.